The 26 T cell receptor beta chains in this list originate from one sample, sequenced in a study of shared T cell receptors in the human thymus. Repertoires were generated with immunoSEQ multiplex PCR, while TCRdb's copy carries only in-frame clones and drops some. The table includes 500,000 to 550,000 clones, around 82% detected once. These records were also assigned to another study, of human thymus T cells.

The source material was thymocytes. The origin of the receptors is a boy under three years old with a congenital heart defect.

This clone was counted a single time. The rearrangement links TRBV15 to TRBJ1-5; D may be TRBD1 (6 bases). Trimming removed 3 bases from V and 5 bases from J, with 8 bases in between. Germline-derived CDR1 and CDR2 are LNHNV and YYDKDF (reference sequence). This CDR3 is built from 13 residues. The CDR3, as DNA: TGTGCCACCAGCAGGGGGGCGGATCAGCCCCAGCATTTT. It yields the protein CATSRGADQPQHF.

This clone was seen only once. The chain recombines TRBV5-1 with TRBJ2-3; D might be TRBD1 (6 bases). The CDR3 runs 13 residues. The germline gives CDR1 SGHRS, CDR2 YFSETQ. Trimming pared 2 bases from V and 8 bases from J, leaving 12 bases between. The CDR3 DNA follows: TGCGCCAGCAGCTTACCGCTCAGGGGTACGCAGTATTTT. Protein product: CASSLPLRGTQYF.

This clone was counted between two and nine times. The chain employs TRBV30 and TRBJ2-2; the match to TRBD2 covers 14 bases. Germline V gene lookup returns CDR1 GTSNPN and CDR2 SVGIG (reference sequence). V dropped 5 bases and J dropped 5; count of bases not matched to a gene: 7. This CDR3 is built from 16 residues. The DNA of the CDR3 is TGTGCCTGGGAAGGGACTAGCGGGAGTAATACCGGGGAGCTGTTTTTT. Its protein is CAWEGTSGSNTGELFF.

As DNA, the CDR3 is TGTGCCAGCAGTGTATACGGGAGGGCCGTCTACAATGAGCAGTTCTTC. This encodes CASSVYGRAVYNEQFF. The V and J genes are TRBV25-1 and TRBJ2-1, with 8 bases lining up with TRBD2. This CDR3 region has 16 residues. The V gene end was trimmed by 4 bases and the J gene end by 3 bases; junction bases not matched to a gene: 8. Germline V gene data show CDR1 as MGHDK and CDR2 as SYGVNS.

The chain uses TRBV10-3 and TRBJ2-2; a possible D gene is TRBD2 (5 bases). Germline-derived CDR1 and CDR2 are ENHRY and SYGVKD. This CDR3 region has 14 residues. The V gene lost 8 bases and the J gene lost 2 bases, with 12 bases spanning the gap. As DNA, the CDR3 is TGTGCCATCCAAGCTAGCTCCAACACCGGGGAGCTGTTTTTT. Its translation: CAIQASSNTGELFF.

In this sample, this clone turned up once. The rearrangement uses TRBV6-1 and TRBJ2-5, with 13 bases that match TRBD2. The CDR3 consists of 14 residues. In germline, CDR1 is MNHNS, CDR2 SASEGT. After removal of 3 bases from V and 10 bases from J, the junction contained 5 bases not matched to a gene. The DNA of the CDR3 is TGTGCCAGCAGTGAGATGACTAGCGGGAGGTACCAGTACTTC. It yields the protein CASSEMTSGRYQYF.

The chain uses TRBV4-3 and TRBJ1-1; the match to TRBD1 covers 10 bases. The CDR3 consists of 16 residues. The V and J ends lost 4 bases and 4 bases, in that order; junction bases with no gene match: 9. Germline values: CDR1 LGHNA, CDR2 YSLEER. The CDR3 sequence is CASSPGRDRGSTEAFF. The CDR3 DNA follows: TGCGCCAGCAGCCCCGGGCGGGACAGGGGAAGCACTGAAGCTTTCTTT.

CDR3 loop: CASSEALRGPNYGYTF. DNA for the CDR3: TGTGCCAGCAGTGAAGCCCTACGGGGTCCTAACTATGGCTACACCTTC. V usage is TRBV6-1 and J usage is TRBJ1-2; D unclear. CDR3 length: 16 residues. Germline lookup yields CDR1 MNHNS and CDR2 SASEGT. V lost 0 bases, J lost 0 bases, and 11 bases lay in between.

This sequence joins TRBV5-1 and TRBJ2-3; 13 bases are shared with TRBD2. The CDR3 loop spans 18 amino acids. The V segment lost 4 bases and the J segment 0 bases; nucleotides outside the gene matches: 8. CDR1 and CDR2 (germline): SGHRS, YFSETQ. The chain's CDR3 is CASSPNGTSGESTDTQYF. The CDR3 DNA follows: TGCGCCAGCAGCCCCAACGGGACTAGCGGGGAAAGCACAGATACGCAGTATTTT.

This clone was counted a single time. This chain joins TRBV4-3 and TRBJ2-1; 7 bases fit TRBD1. The germline V gene has CDR1 LGHNA and CDR2 YSLEER. The CDR3 consists of 16 residues. Trimming removed 4 bases from V and 2 bases from J; junction bases left unmatched: 8. The CDR3 coding sequence is TGCGCCAGCAGCCCTCGAACAGGGGCCCCCTACAATGAGCAGTTCTTC. Its protein product is CASSPRTGAPYNEQFF.

This sequence joins TRBV25-1 and TRBJ2-5, with D possibly being TRBD1 (5 bases). Trimming shortened V by 6 bases and J by 5 bases, and 10 bases separated the two germline ends. Germline V CDR1 and CDR2: MGHDK, SYGVNS. The CDR3 is 12 residues long. The CDR3 region is CASRGKGETQYF. The DNA of the CDR3 is TGTGCCAGCAGGGGCAAGGGGGAGACCCAGTACTTC. Using reference TRBV25-1 and TRBJ2-5 for the parts outside the CDR3, the full variable domain is EADIYQTPRYLVIGTGKKITLECSQTMGHDKMYWYQQDPGMELHLIHYSYGVNSTEKGDLSSESTVSRIRTEHFPLTLESARPSHTSQYLCASRGKGETQYFGPGTRLLVL.

This chain links TRBV28 with TRBJ1-4, with TRBD1 matching over 9 bases. The V gene's germline CDR1 is MDHEN and CDR2 SYDVKM. Trimming at V came to 6 bases and at J to 7 bases, leaving 6 bases not matched to a gene. The CDR3 runs 14 residues. In DNA form, the CDR3 reads TGTGCCAGCAGCTGGGACAGGGAGGGTGAAAAACTGTTTTTT. It is translated as CASSWDREGEKLFF.

V gene TRBV5-4 combines with J gene TRBJ2-7; tentative D call: TRBD1 (6 bases). There are 18 residues in the CDR3. Trimming removed 4 bases at V and 5 bases at J, with 28 bases between. Per germline, CDR1 SGHNT and CDR2 YYREEE (reference sequence). The CDR3 loop reads CASSLQGYRDRAYHEQYF. In DNA form, the CDR3 reads TGTGCCAGCAGCCTACAGGGTTACCGGGACCGGGCTTACCACGAGCAGTACTTC.

This clone was picked up a small number of times. V gene TRBV5-5 combines with J gene TRBJ1-1; D is uncertain. The CDR3 runs 13 residues. V dropped 2 bases and J dropped 4 bases, with 9 bases sitting between them. Germline lookup yields CDR1 SGHKS and CDR2 YYEKEE (reference sequence). For the CDR3, the DNA is TGTGCCAGCAGCTTTAGGAGGAGCACTGAAGCTTTCTTT. Translating it yields CASSFRRSTEAFF.

This chain uses TRBV6-4 with TRBJ2-1; 10 bases fit TRBD2. The V gene's germline CDR1 is MRHNA and CDR2 SNTAGT. This CDR3 comprises 18 residues. V gave up 0 bases and J gave up 0 bases; unmatched junction bases: 5. Written as DNA, the CDR3 is TGTGCCAGCAGTGACTCCCGAAGCGGGAGGGCCTCCTACAATGAGCAGTTCTTC. Amino acid sequence: CASSDSRSGRASYNEQFF.

The chain joins TRBV5-1 to TRBJ2-2; TRBD1 is a possible D gene (6 bases). The CDR3 totals 14 residues. Germline assignment: CDR1 SGHRS and CDR2 YFSETQ. Trimming shortened V by 2 bases and J by 5 bases, and 10 bases separated the two germline ends. CDR3 sequence reads: CASSFGRGTGELFF. The CDR3 nucleotides read TGCGCCAGCAGCTTCGGCAGGGGAACCGGGGAGCTGTTTTTT.

The J gene is TRBJ2-5, the V gene TRBV7-9; 15 nucleotides match TRBD2. The CDR3 has 18 amino acids. Germline CDR1 SEHNR, CDR2 FQNEAQ (reference sequence). V gave up 1 base and J gave up 3 bases; unmatched junction bases: 6. The CDR3 DNA sequence: TGTGCCAGCAGCTTAGAGAGGACTAGCGGGAGGGCCGAAGAGACCCAGTACTTC. It is translated as CASSLERTSGRAEETQYF.

V usage is TRBV27 and J usage is TRBJ2-1, with D perhaps matching TRBD2 (6 bases). Trimming pared 3 bases from V and 14 bases from J, leaving 11 bases between. CDR3 length: 11 residues. Germline lookup yields CDR1 MNHEY and CDR2 SMNVEV (reference sequence). CDR3 bases: TGTGCCAGCAGTTTTCGGGACTGTAAGTTCTTC. Its translation is CASSFRDCKFF.

V gene TRBV5-8 combines with J gene TRBJ1-3, with 7 bases fitting TRBD1. The CDR3 is made up of 14 amino acids. Germline CDR1 SGHTS, CDR2 YDEGEE. The ends lost 4 bases at V and 4 bases at J; junction bases unmatched: 5. The CDR3 protein is CASSRDSRGNTIYF. CDR3 coding DNA: TGTGCCAGCAGCCGGGACAGTCGGGGAAACACCATATATTTT.

This clone was detected only a few times. Other DNA variants within this sample encode the same CDR3. The chain employs TRBV19 and TRBJ1-2; D perhaps matches TRBD1 (5 bases). This CDR3 has 13 amino acids. With 3 bases removed from V and 6 bases from J, the gap between germline ends came to 11 bases. CDR1 LNHDA and CDR2 SQIVND come from the germline V gene (reference sequence). As DNA, the CDR3 is TGTGCCAGTAGTATCCGGGGGAAGGATGGCTACACCTTC. It codes for CASSIRGKDGYTF.

CDR3 loop: CASSQGIAGNTGELFF. As DNA, the CDR3 is TGCGCCAGCAGCCAGGGAATAGCGGGGAACACCGGGGAGCTGTTTTTT. This chain connects TRBV4-3 to TRBJ2-2; 7 bases match TRBD2. With V trimmed by 3 bases and J by 1 base, 5 bases remained unmatched. CDR1 LGHNA and CDR2 YSLEER come from the germline V gene. This CDR3 region has 16 residues.

The chain carries TRBV28 and TRBJ2-1; D may be TRBD2 (5 bases). Per the germline V gene, CDR1 is MDHEN and CDR2 is SYDVKM. V shed 5 bases and J shed 0 bases, with 11 bases lying between them. This CDR3 contains 15 residues. Written as DNA, the CDR3 is TGTGCCAGCAGTCGGACTTTCAGCTCCTACAATGAGCAGTTCTTC. As protein: CASSRTFSSYNEQFF.

V usage is TRBV7-8 and J usage is TRBJ2-2; 8 nucleotides align to TRBD2. The CDR3 totals 15 residues. The germline V gene has CDR1 SGHVS and CDR2 FQNEAQ. V shed 7 bases and J 9 bases; nucleotides not matched to a gene: 13. CDR3 DNA: TGTGCCAGCACCCCCTGCGGGAGGTCTCGCCGGGAGCTGTTTTTT. Amino acid sequence: CASTPCGRSRRELFF.

The chain has TRBV27 and TRBJ2-2; 7 bases fit TRBD2. J lost 0 bases, V lost 0 bases, and 7 bases had no gene match. This CDR3 contains 18 residues. The germline gives CDR1 MNHEY, CDR2 SMNVEV (reference sequence). The CDR3 region has the DNA TGTGCCAGCAGTTTATCGGCGGGGGATCCCGCGAACACCGGGGAGCTGTTTTTT. Its translation is CASSLSAGDPANTGELFF.

This clone was seen only a few times. The V call is TRBV19, the J call TRBJ2-3; perhaps TRBD2 as D (5 bases). The CDR3 loop spans 15 amino acids. Trimming left V 3 bases short and J 3 bases short, with 13 bases between. Germline V gives CDR1 LNHDA, CDR2 SQIVND (reference sequence). CDR3 coding DNA: TGTGCCAGTAGTATTCCCGGGATAACAACAGATACGCAGTATTTT. Translating gives CASSIPGITTDTQYF.

The chain joins TRBV6-5 to TRBJ1-2; tentative D call: TRBD1 (5 bases). Germline V CDR1 and CDR2: MNHEY, SVGAGI. The CDR3 length is 15 residues. Trimming removed 2 bases from V and 2 bases from J, with 12 bases in between. The CDR3 loop reads CASSYHQGGNYGYTF. CDR3 coding DNA: TGTGCCAGCAGTTACCACCAGGGAGGAAACTATGGCTACACCTTC.